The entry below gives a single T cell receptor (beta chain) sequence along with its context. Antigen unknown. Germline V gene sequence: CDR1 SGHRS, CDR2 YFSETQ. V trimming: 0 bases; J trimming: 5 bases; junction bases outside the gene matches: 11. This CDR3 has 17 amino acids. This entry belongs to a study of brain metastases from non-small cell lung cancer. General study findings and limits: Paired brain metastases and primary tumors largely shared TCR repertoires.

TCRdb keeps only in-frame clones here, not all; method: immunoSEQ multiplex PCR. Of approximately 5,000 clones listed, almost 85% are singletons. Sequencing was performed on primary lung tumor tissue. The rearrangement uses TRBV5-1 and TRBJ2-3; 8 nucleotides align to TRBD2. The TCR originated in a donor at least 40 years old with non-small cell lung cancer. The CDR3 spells CASSLGTGSGTGDTQYF. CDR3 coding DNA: TGCGCCAGCAGCTTGGGTACCGGTAGCGGGACGGGAGATACGCAGTATTTT.